This note documents a single T cell receptor beta chain sequence. TCRdb's table, derived via immunoSEQ multiplex PCR, lists solely in-frame clones and lacks some. The table includes more than 200,000 clones, around 90% detected once. These data are taken from a study of blood T cell repertoires in COVID-19. Whole-study context: The United States, Italy and Spain provided the acute and convalescent COVID-19 samples.

Clinical histories supplied by participants themselves formed the basis of cohort assignment. The clonotype was recovered from a young man in a cohort exposed to, infected with or recovered from COVID-19 (not recorded which). Sequenced: PBMCs or T cells enriched from blood (not recorded which).

The DNA of the CDR3 is TGTGCCAGCAGCGTAACAGGGAATGGCAATCAGCCCCAGCATTTT. Its protein product is CASSVTGNGNQPQHF. This chain connects TRBV9 to TRBJ1-5, with a possible D match to TRBD1 (6 bases). With 1 base removed from V and 2 bases from J, the gap between germline ends came to 10 bases. The CDR3 is made up of 15 amino acids. Germline V gene lookup returns CDR1 SGDLS and CDR2 YYNGEE.